This T cell receptor (beta chain) was captured by sequencing in a study of blood T cell repertoires in COVID-19. Study summary: Samples of COVID-19 (acute and convalescent) were obtained from the United States, Italy and Spain. From T cells, B-cell-depleted T cells, or PBMCs came the material, which was cDNA or gDNA.

Germline loops: CDR1 SGHTA, CDR2 FQGNSA. After removal of 6 bases from V and 5 bases from J, the junction contained 10 bases not matched to a gene. The CDR3 has 16 amino acids. This clone was counted only a few times. Original processing notes: Estimation of nucleated cell counts was performed using reference gene primer amplification. Clones were read by immunoSEQ multiplex PCR, and TCRdb kept only the in-frame ones, dropping some. Clone size and the V and J calls come from that table; the DNA yielded D and trimming. The sample has more than 50,000 clones, 70% to 80% seen once; the top ten hold 50%. Sequenced sample: peripheral blood. The sequence came from an elderly woman with acute or convalescent COVID-19. The chain links TRBV7-2 to TRBJ1-6, with 7 bases identical to TRBD1. The CDR3 is CASRRQGRGDNSPLHF. CDR3 in DNA: TGTGCCAGCAGGCGACAGGGAAGGGGGGATAATTCACCCCTCCACTTT.